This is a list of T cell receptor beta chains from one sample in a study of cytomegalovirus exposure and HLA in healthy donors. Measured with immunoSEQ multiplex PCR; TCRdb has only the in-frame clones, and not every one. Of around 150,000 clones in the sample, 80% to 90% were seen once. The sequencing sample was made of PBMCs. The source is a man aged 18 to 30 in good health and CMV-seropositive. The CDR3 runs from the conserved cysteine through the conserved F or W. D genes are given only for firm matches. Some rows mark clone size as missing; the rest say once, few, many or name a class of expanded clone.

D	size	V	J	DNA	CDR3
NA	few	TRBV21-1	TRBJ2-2	TGTGCCAGCCCTGCCCAGAACCCACAGGCGGCCGGGGAGCTGTTTTTT	CASPAQNPQAAGELFF
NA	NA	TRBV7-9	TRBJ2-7	TGTGCCAGCAGCCCTAACCAGGGGACCTACGAGCAGTACTTC	CASSPNQGTYEQYF
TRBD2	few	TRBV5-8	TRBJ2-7	TGTGCCAGCAGCTTGGATTCGGGGGGTATGGGCTACGGGCAGTACTTC	CASSLDSGGMGYGQYF
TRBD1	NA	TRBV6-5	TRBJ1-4	TGTGCCAGCAGCTACATTTCCGGGACAGGCGAGGGGGAACTGTTTTTT	CASSYISGTGEGELFF
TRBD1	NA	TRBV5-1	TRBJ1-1	TGCGCCAGCAGCTTGGGTGACAGGGGAAACACTGAAGCTTTCTTT	CASSLGDRGNTEAFF
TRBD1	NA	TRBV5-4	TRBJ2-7	TGTGCCAGCAGCTCACGGACAGGGGGCCTCTACGAGCAGTACTTC	CASSSRTGGLYEQYF
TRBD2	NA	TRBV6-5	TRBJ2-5	TGTGCCAGCAGTTACGGGACGCGGGGGGGTGGAGAGACCCAGTACTTC	CASSYGTRGGGETQYF
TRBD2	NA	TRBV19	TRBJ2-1	TGTGCCAGTAGTATTCTTGCGGGGGGACCCAATGAGCAGTTCTTC	CASSILAGGPNEQFF
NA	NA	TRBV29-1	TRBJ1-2	TGCAGCGTCGAGTCCGGGGGCTACACCTTC	CSVESGGYTF
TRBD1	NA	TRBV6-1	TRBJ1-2	TGTGCCAGCAGCCAAGACAGGGGGGGGGACTATGGCTACACCTTC	CASSQDRGGDYGYTF
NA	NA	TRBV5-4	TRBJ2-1	TGTGCCAGCAGCTTGGAGAGGTTGGGGCGCGGTGAGCAGTTCTTC	CASSLERLGRGEQFF
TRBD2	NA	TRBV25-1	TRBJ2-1	TGTGCCAGCAGTGAGTGGGGACTAGCGGGGGGGCTGAGGAATGAGCAGTTCTTC	CASSEWGLAGGLRNEQFF
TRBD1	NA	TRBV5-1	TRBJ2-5	TGCGCCAGCAGCGGTACGACAGGGGGGGACGAGACCCAGTACTTC	CASSGTTGGDETQYF
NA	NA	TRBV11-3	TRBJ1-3	TGTGCCAGCAGCTTATCCGGAGACTCTGGAAACACCATATATTTT	CASSLSGDSGNTIYF
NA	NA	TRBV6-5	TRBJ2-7	TGTGCCAGCAAATCAGGTATTAGCGCCTACGAGCAGTACTTC	CASKSGISAYEQYF
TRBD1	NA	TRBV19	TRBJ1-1	TGTGCCAGTAGTCCCGGGACAGGGCGCCCGGAATCCACTGAAGCTTTCTTT	CASSPGTGRPESTEAFF
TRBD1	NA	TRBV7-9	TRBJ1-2	TGTTCCAGCAGCCTTGGGACAGGGAATGGCTACACCTTC	CSSSLGTGNGYTF
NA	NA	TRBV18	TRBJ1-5	TGTGCCAGCTCACTTCGGTTTAGGGGCACCTCCAATCAGCCCCAGCATTTT	CASSLRFRGTSNQPQHF
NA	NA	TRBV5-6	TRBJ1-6	TGTGCCAGCAGCTTGGGCGAACCACCCCTCCACTTT	CASSLGEPPLHF
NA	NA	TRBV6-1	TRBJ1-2	TGTGCCAGCAGAGAACAGGCCAACTATGGCTACACCTTC	CASREQANYGYTF
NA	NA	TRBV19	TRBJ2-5	TGTGCCAGTAAGTTGGCGGGGCCCCAAGAGACCCAGTACTTC	CASKLAGPQETQYF
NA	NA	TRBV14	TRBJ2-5	TGTGCCAGCAGCCGTTTTCTACAAGAGACCCAGTACTTC	CASSRFLQETQYF
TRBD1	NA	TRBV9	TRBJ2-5	TGTGCCAGCAGCGTCCAGAGGGGGCCGGGGGAGACCCAGTACTTC	CASSVQRGPGETQYF
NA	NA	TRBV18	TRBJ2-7	TGTGCCAGCTCACCGGTTGCCAGGGGGGAAGATAAGCAGTACTTC	CASSPVARGEDKQYF
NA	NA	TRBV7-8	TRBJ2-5	TGTGCCAGCAGCCAACCAGGTCTCCAGGAGACCCAGTACTTC	CASSQPGLQETQYF
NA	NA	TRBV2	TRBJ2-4	TGTGCCAGCCGATTAGGGGGTGACAAAAACATTCAGTACTTC	CASRLGGDKNIQYF
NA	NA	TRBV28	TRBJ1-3	TGTGCCAGCAGTTTCAGACACTCTGGAAACACCATATATTTT	CASSFRHSGNTIYF
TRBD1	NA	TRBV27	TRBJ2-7	TGTGCCAGCAGTTCCGCGCCACGACCGGGACAGGGGTACGAGCAGTACTTC	CASSSAPRPGQGYEQYF
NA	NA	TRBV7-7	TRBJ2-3	TGTGCCAGCAGCTCCCAGGTGGCAGATACGCAGTATTTT	CASSSQVADTQYF